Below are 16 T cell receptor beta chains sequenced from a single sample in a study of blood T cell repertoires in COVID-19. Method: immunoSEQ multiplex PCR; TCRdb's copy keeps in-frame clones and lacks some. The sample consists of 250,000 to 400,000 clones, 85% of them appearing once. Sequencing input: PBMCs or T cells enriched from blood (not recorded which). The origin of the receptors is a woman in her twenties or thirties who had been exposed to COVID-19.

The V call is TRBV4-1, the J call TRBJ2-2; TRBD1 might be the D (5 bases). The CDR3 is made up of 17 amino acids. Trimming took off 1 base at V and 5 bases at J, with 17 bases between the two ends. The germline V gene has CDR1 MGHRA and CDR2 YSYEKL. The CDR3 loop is CASSQGTWGQSTGELFF. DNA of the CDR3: TGCGCCAGCAGCCAAGGCACCTGGGGCCAGTCGACCGGGGAGCTGTTTTTT.

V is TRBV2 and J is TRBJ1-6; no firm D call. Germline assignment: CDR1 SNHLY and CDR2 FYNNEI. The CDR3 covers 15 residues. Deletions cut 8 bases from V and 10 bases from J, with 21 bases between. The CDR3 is CASRATRSEGSPLHF. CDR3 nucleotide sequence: TGTGCCAGCCGGGCGACAAGGTCCGAGGGCTCACCCCTCCACTTT.

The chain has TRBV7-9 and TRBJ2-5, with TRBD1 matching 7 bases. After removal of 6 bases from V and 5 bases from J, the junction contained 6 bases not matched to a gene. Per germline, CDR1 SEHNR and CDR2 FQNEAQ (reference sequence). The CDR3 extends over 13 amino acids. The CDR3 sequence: CASSSGTAETQYF. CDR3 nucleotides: TGTGCCAGCAGTTCCGGGACAGCGGAGACCCAGTACTTC.

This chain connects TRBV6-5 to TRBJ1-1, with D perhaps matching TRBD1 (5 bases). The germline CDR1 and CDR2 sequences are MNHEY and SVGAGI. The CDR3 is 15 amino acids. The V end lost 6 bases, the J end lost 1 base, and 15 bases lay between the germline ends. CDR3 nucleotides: TGTGCCAGCAGGGGGGGGTCTCAAGGGAACACTGAAGCTTTCTTT. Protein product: CASRGGSQGNTEAFF.

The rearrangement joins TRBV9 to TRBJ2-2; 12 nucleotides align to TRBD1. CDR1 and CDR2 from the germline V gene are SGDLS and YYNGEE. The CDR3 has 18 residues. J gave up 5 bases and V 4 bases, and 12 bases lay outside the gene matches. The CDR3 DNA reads TGTGCCAGCAGCATGGGGACAGGGGGCGCCGTAAGAACCGGGGAGCTGTTTTTT. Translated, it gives CASSMGTGGAVRTGELFF.

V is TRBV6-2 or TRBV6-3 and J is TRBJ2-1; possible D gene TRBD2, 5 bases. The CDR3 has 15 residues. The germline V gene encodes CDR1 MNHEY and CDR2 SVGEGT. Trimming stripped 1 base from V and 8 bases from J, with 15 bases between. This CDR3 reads CASSYFEGGRDEQFF. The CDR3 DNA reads TGTGCCAGCAGTTACTTTGAGGGTGGGCGGGATGAGCAGTTCTTC.

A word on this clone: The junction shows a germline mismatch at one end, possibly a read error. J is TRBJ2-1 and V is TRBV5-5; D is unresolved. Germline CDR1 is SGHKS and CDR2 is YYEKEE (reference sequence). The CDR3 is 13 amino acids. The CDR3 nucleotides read TGTGCCAGCAGCTTGGTCGGCTACAGTGAGCAGTTCTTC. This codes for CASSLVGYSEQFF. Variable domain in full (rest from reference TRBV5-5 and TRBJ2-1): DAGVTQSPTHLIKTRGQQVTLRCSPISGHKSVSWYQQVLGQGPQFIFQYYEKEERGRGNFPDRFSARQFPNYSSELNVNALLLGDSALYLCASSLVGYSEQFFGPGTRLTVL.

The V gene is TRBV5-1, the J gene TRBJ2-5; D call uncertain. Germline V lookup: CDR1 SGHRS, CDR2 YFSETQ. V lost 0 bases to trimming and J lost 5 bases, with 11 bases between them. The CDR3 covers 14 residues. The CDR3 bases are TGCGCCAGCAGCTTGGGGGCGAGTTCCGAGACCCAGTACTTC. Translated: CASSLGASSETQYF.

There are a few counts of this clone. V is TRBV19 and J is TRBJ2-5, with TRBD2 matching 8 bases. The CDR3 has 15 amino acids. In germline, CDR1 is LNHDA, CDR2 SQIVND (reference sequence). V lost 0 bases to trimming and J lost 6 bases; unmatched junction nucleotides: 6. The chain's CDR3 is CASSIDLASGQTQYF. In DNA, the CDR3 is TGTGCCAGTAGTATAGATCTGGCTAGCGGGCAGACCCAGTACTTC.

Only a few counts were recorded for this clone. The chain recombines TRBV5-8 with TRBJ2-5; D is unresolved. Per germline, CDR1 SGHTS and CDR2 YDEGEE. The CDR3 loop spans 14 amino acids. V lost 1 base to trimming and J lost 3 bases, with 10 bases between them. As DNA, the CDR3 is TGTGCCAGCAGCTTGTGGTCAACAAAAGAGACCCAGTACTTC. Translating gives CASSLWSTKETQYF.

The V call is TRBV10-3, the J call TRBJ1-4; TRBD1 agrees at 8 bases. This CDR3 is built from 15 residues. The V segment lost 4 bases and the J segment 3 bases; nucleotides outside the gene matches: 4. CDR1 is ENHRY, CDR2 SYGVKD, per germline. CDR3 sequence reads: CAISGRGQANEKLFF. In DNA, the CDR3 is TGTGCCATCAGTGGAAGGGGACAGGCTAATGAAAAACTGTTTTTT.

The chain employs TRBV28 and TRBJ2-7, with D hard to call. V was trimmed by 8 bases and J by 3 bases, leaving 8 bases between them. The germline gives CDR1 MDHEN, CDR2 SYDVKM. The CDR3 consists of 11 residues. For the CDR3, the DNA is TGTGCCAGCCTTAGTGACTACGAGCAGTACTTC. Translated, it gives CASLSDYEQYF.

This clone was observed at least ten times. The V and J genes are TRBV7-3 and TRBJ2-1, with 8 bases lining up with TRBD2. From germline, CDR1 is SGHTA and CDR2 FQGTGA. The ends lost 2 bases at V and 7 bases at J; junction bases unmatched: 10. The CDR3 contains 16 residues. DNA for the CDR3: TGTGCCAGCAGCTTATGGCCGGGAGGGCCAAGGAATGAGCAGTTCTTC. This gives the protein CASSLWPGGPRNEQFF.

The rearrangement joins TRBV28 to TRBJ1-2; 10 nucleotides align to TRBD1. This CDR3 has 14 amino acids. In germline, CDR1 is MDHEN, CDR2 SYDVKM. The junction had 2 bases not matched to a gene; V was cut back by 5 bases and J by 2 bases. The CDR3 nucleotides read TGTGCCAGCAGTACGGACAGGGGGAACTATGGCTACACCTTC. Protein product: CASSTDRGNYGYTF.

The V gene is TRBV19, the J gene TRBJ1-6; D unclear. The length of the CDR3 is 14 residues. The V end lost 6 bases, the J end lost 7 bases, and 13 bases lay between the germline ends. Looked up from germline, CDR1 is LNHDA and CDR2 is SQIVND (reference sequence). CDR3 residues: CASRWLAENSPLHF. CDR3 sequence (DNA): TGTGCCAGTAGATGGTTGGCGGAGAATTCACCCCTCCACTTT. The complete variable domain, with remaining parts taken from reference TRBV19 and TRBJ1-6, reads DGGITQSPKYLFRKEGQNVTLSCEQNLNHDAMYWYRQDPGQGLRLIYYSQIVNDFQKGDIAEGYSVSREKKESFPLTVTSAQKNPTAFYLCASRWLAENSPLHFGNGTRLTVT.

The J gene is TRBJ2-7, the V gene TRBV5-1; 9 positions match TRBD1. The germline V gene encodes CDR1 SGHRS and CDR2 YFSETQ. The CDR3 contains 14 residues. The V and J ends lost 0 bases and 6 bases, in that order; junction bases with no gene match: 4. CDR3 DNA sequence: TGCGCCAGCAGCTTGGGGGGACAGGGTAGCGAGCAGTACTTC. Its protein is CASSLGGQGSEQYF.